What follows are 28 T cell receptor beta chains derived from one specimen sequenced in a study of T-cell reconstitution after alpha-beta-depleted transplantation in children. The antigens of these receptors remain unknown. Notes on the study in general: A year post-transplant, T-cell counts and diversity derived mostly from newly produced T cells.

Researchers prepared the TCRbeta library using unique molecular identifiers, the study reports. One entry per CDR3 protein results from TCRdb running MiXCR on the PCR reads. The repertoire has hundreds of thousands of distinct CDR3 sequences, about 7.3% of them found once; the top ten carry 8.5% to 9.5%. Sequencing used peripheral blood, obtained 360 days after TCRalphabeta/CD19-depleted stem cell transplant. The origin of the receptors is a female patient under 10 years old who had a stem cell transplant for Fanconi anemia, so the T cells may come from the graft donor.

This clonotype has at least ten counts. V gene TRBV9 combines with J gene TRBJ2-1, with D perhaps TRBD1 or TRBD2 (5 bases each). Per germline, CDR1 SGDLS and CDR2 YYNGEE. The CDR3 covers 14 residues. V was clipped by 2 bases and J by 2 bases, with 8 bases between them. The CDR3 sequence: CASSVQGPYNEQFF. For the CDR3, the DNA is TGTGCCAGCAGCGTCCAGGGACCCTACAATGAGCAGTTCTTC.

This clonotype appeared many times. The genes are TRBV7-6 and TRBJ2-7; D gene ambiguous. The CDR3 loop spans 13 amino acids. Germline values: CDR1 SGHVS, CDR2 FNYEAQ. Trimming left V 5 bases short and J 3 bases short, with 11 bases between. CDR3 bases: TGTGCCAGCAGCCAAAATGAGGTCTACGAGCAGTACTTC. Translated: CASSQNEVYEQYF.

V is TRBV7-9 and J is TRBJ2-1; 8 nucleotides align to TRBD2. This CDR3 has 15 residues. Germline V CDR1 and CDR2: SEHNR, FQNEAQ (reference sequence). The V segment lost 1 base and the J segment 12 bases; nucleotides outside the gene matches: 11. CDR3 coding DNA: TGTGCCAGCAGCTTAGTACGTAGCGGGGATGCAAGGCAGTTCTTC. This codes for CASSLVRSGDARQFF.

This chain joins TRBV11-2 and TRBJ1-1; D may be TRBD1 (5 bases). This CDR3 comprises 15 residues. Germline CDR1 reads SGHAT; CDR2 reads FQNNGV. Trimming removed 3 bases from V and 5 bases from J, with 16 bases in between. The CDR3 DNA follows: TGTGCCAGCAGCTTTGTAACAGGCCGGGAAACTGAAGCTTTCTTT. Protein sequence: CASSFVTGRETEAFF. Together with reference TRBV11-2 and TRBJ1-1, the CDR3 gives the full variable domain: EAGVAQSPRYKIIEKRQSVAFWCNPISGHATLYWYQQILGQGPKLLIQFQNNGVVDDSQLPKDRFSAERLKGVDSTLKIQPAKLEDSAVYLCASSFVTGRETEAFFGQGTRLTVV.

The gene calls are TRBV5-1 and TRBJ1-1, with 10 bases identical to TRBD1. CDR1 and CDR2 from the germline V gene are SGHRS and YFSETQ. The CDR3 runs to 13 residues. Trimming cost V 7 bases and J 5 bases; bases outside gene matches: 5. The CDR3 is CASGGQGNTEAFF. The CDR3 DNA reads TGCGCCAGCGGGGGACAGGGGAATACTGAAGCTTTCTTT.

This clonotype came up many times. This chain uses TRBV2 with TRBJ2-7, with no clear D. Per germline, CDR1 SNHLY and CDR2 FYNNEI. The ends were cut back, 1 base at V and 2 bases at J, with 6 bases in the middle. The CDR3 contains 13 residues. The CDR3 region is CASSEGHTYEQYF. The CDR3 nucleotides read TGTGCCAGCAGTGAAGGTCACACCTACGAGCAGTACTTC.

V and J are TRBV7-9 and TRBJ2-2; no clear D gene. V was clipped by 4 bases and J by 2 bases, with 17 bases between them. CDR1 is SEHNR and CDR2 is FQNEAQ in the germline V gene (reference sequence). The CDR3 contains 17 residues. CDR3 DNA: TGTGCCAGCAGCTACCTGGCTATTGGGCCTAACACCGGGGAGCTGTTTTTT. Translating it yields CASSYLAIGPNTGELFF.

This clonotype was seen ten or more times. The chain carries TRBV12-3 or TRBV12-4 and TRBJ2-7, with no clear D. Deletions cut 5 bases from V and 4 bases from J, with 12 bases between. The CDR3 runs 13 residues. The CDR3 reads CASSPPPHYEQYF. CDR3 nucleotides: TGTGCCAGCAGTCCCCCCCCCCATTACGAGCAGTACTTC.

This clonotype was recorded a few times. The genes are TRBV5-1 and TRBJ2-7; 7 bases are a match to TRBD1. Germline V gene data show CDR1 as SGHRS and CDR2 as YFSETQ. V lost 6 bases and J lost 0; bases outside the gene matches: 6. The CDR3 length is 14 residues. The CDR3 is CASTLTGSSYEQYF. DNA of the CDR3: TGCGCCAGCACATTGACAGGGAGCTCCTACGAGCAGTACTTC. Using reference TRBV5-1 and TRBJ2-7 for the parts outside the CDR3, the full variable domain is KAGVTQTPRYLIKTRGQQVTLSCSPISGHRSVSWYQQTPGQGLQFLFEYFSETQRNKGNFPGRFSGRQFSNSRSEMNVSTLELGDSALYLCASTLTGSSYEQYFGPGTRLTVT.

The genes are TRBV7-3 and TRBJ2-2; tentative D call: TRBD1 (5 bases). Germline values: CDR1 SGHTA, CDR2 FQGTGA. Trimming removed 2 bases at V and 4 bases at J, with 8 bases between. CDR3 length: 14 residues. Written as DNA, the CDR3 is TGTGCCAGCAGCTTATTGACAGCCACCGGGGAGCTGTTTTTT. Its protein is CASSLLTATGELFF.

This clonotype has more than one count but fewer than ten. The chain uses TRBV7-2 and TRBJ1-2; weak D call: TRBD1 (5 bases). The V gene lost 5 bases and the J gene lost 2 bases, with 12 bases spanning the gap. The germline V gene has CDR1 SGHTA and CDR2 FQGNSA. There are 14 residues in the CDR3. The CDR3: CASSHPDSNYGYTF. For the CDR3, the DNA is TGTGCCAGCAGCCACCCTGACAGCAACTATGGCTACACCTTC.

The chain recombines TRBV6-1 with TRBJ2-3; D call uncertain. Trimming removed 2 bases from V and 6 bases from J, with 3 bases in between. CDR1 is MNHNS and CDR2 is SASEGT in the germline V gene. This CDR3 comprises 11 residues. The CDR3 DNA reads as TGTGCCAGCAGTGAATACGATACGCAGTATTTT. This gives the protein CASSEYDTQYF.

This clonotype occurred many times. V is TRBV7-9 and J is TRBJ2-2, with a possible D match to TRBD2 (5 bases). This CDR3 spans 11 amino acids. The V gene lost 3 bases and the J gene lost 9 bases, with 5 bases spanning the gap. Germline values: CDR1 SEHNR, CDR2 FQNEAQ (reference sequence). DNA for the CDR3: TGTGCCAGCAGCTTCGGGAGGGAGCTGTTTTTT. Its translation is CASSFGRELFF.

This clonotype was detected ten times or more. V usage is TRBV10-3 and J usage is TRBJ1-1; TRBD1 is a possible D gene (6 bases). V was cut by 11 bases and J by 0 bases, with 13 bases left in between. The CDR3 has 13 amino acids. The germline V gene encodes CDR1 ENHRY and CDR2 SYGVKD. CDR3 DNA: TGTGCCTCCAATGGGGACATGAACACTGAAGCTTTCTTT. This gives the protein CASNGDMNTEAFF.

This chain links TRBV6-5 with TRBJ1-1; D unclear. V lost 0 bases, J lost 4 bases, and 15 bases lay in between. Germline V CDR1 and CDR2: MNHEY, SVGAGI. The CDR3 is 16 residues long. The CDR3 here is CASSYSRVVSGTEAFF. The CDR3, as DNA: TGTGCCAGCAGTTACTCGAGGGTAGTTTCGGGCACTGAAGCTTTCTTT.

This clonotype was found many times. The chain joins TRBV6-5 to TRBJ1-2; D uncertain. Germline V gives CDR1 MNHEY, CDR2 SVGAGI. With 2 bases removed from V and 8 bases from J, the gap between germline ends came to 15 bases. The CDR3 extends over 14 amino acids. CDR3 in DNA: TGTGCCAGCAGTTACCTTGAGGGAGACGGGGGCTACACCTTC. Amino acids: CASSYLEGDGGYTF.

The chain recombines TRBV11-2 with TRBJ1-6; no firm D call. This CDR3 contains 16 residues. V shed 2 bases and J shed 8 bases, with 16 bases lying between them. Per germline, CDR1 SGHAT and CDR2 FQNNGV. The CDR3 is CASSLIVWAADSPLHF. The CDR3, as DNA: TGTGCCAGCAGCTTAATCGTATGGGCAGCAGATTCACCCCTCCACTTT.

This clonotype was observed at least ten times. The V call is TRBV20-1, the J call TRBJ2-5, with 12 nucleotides matching TRBD2. Unmatched junction bases numbered 7, after V lost 7 bases and J lost 4 bases. The germline CDR1 and CDR2 sequences are DFQATT and SNEGSKA (reference sequence). This CDR3 is built from 14 residues. The CDR3 reads CSVETSGRRETQYF. The CDR3 DNA reads as TGCAGTGTTGAGACTAGCGGGAGACGAGAGACCCAGTACTTC.

This clonotype was counted many times. This chain joins TRBV20-1 and TRBJ2-3; D is undetermined. Trimming shortened V by 3 bases and J by 6 bases, and 10 bases separated the two germline ends. The CDR3 consists of 12 residues. Per germline, CDR1 DFQATT and CDR2 SNEGSKA (reference sequence). In DNA, the CDR3 is TGCAGTGCTAGTCCGGTATCGGATACGCAGTATTTT. It codes for CSASPVSDTQYF.

This clonotype was detected only a few times. This chain joins TRBV11-2 and TRBJ2-1; 10 positions match TRBD2. Germline trimming cut 1 base from V and 4 bases from J; bases unmatched to any gene: 10. The germline V gene encodes CDR1 SGHAT and CDR2 FQNNGV. This CDR3 is 18 amino acids long. This chain's CDR3 is CASSLVPLSGGVYNEQFF. In DNA, the CDR3 is TGTGCCAGCAGCTTAGTCCCCCTAAGCGGGGGGGTATACAATGAGCAGTTCTTC.

This clonotype came up many times. The J gene is TRBJ2-1, the V gene TRBV5-1; possible D gene TRBD2, 6 bases. CDR3 size: 16 residues. The V gene lost 2 bases and the J gene lost 5 bases, with 17 bases spanning the gap. The V gene's germline CDR1 is SGHRS and CDR2 YFSETQ. The DNA for the CDR3 is TGCGCCAGCAGCTTATATCAGGGAAGGGAGGACAATGAGCAGTTCTTC. Protein: CASSLYQGREDNEQFF.

This clonotype occurred many times. The chain joins TRBV3-1 to TRBJ2-1; 8 bases agree with TRBD1. The J segment lost 7 bases and the V segment lost 4 bases, leaving 12 bases of the junction unmatched. Germline V lookup: CDR1 LGHDT, CDR2 YNNKEL (reference sequence). The CDR3 spans 16 residues. The CDR3 loop is CASSLLSRTGRNEQFF. The CDR3 DNA reads as TGTGCCAGCAGCCTCCTATCGCGGACAGGGAGGAATGAGCAGTTCTTC.

This clonotype has at least ten counts. The chain links TRBV12-3 or TRBV12-4 to TRBJ2-7; D is unclear. The CDR3 is made up of 13 amino acids. Trimming stripped 2 bases from V and 2 bases from J, with 7 bases between. The CDR3 bases are TGTGCCAGCAGTTTACGGGTGGCCTACGAGCAGTACTTC. This gives the protein CASSLRVAYEQYF.

This clonotype was found a few times. V is TRBV6-5 and J is TRBJ1-5; D ambiguous. Germline V gene sequence: CDR1 MNHEY, CDR2 SVGAGI. This CDR3 contains 14 residues. V lost 0 bases and J lost 2, with 5 bases in between. CDR3 DNA sequence: TGTGCCAGCAGTTACTCGGACGGCAATCAGCCCCAGCATTTT. Protein product: CASSYSDGNQPQHF.

This chain connects TRBV6-2 or TRBV6-3 to TRBJ2-7; 13 bases align to TRBD2. With 5 bases clipped from V and 5 bases from J, the junction kept 6 bases outside the gene matches. This CDR3 region has 15 residues. The germline V gene has CDR1 MNHEY and CDR2 SVGEGT. CDR3 loop: CASSGGTSGTDEQYF. CDR3 DNA: TGTGCCAGCAGTGGGGGGACTAGCGGGACAGACGAGCAGTACTTC.

Only a few counts were recorded for this clonotype. The chain recombines TRBV7-6 with TRBJ1-3; TRBD1 matches at 10 bases. V was pared by 0 bases and J by 2 bases, with 4 bases of the junction left unmatched. There are 17 residues in the CDR3. Per the germline V gene, CDR1 is SGHVS and CDR2 is FNYEAQ. DNA for the CDR3: TGTGCCAGCAGCTTAGCCGGGACAGGGGTTGCTGGAAACACCATATATTTT. This gives the protein CASSLAGTGVAGNTIYF.

The table lists this clonotype with many counts. This chain links TRBV12-3 or TRBV12-4 with TRBJ1-5; D not resolved. Between the trimmed V and J ends, which lost 3 bases and 4 bases, there was a span of 4 bases. This CDR3 spans 12 amino acids. In nucleotides, the CDR3 is TGTGCCAGCAGTTTTGGGAATCAGCCCCAGCATTTT. Amino acid sequence: CASSFGNQPQHF.

This clonotype came up many times. This chain joins TRBV12-3 or TRBV12-4 and TRBJ1-2; weak D call: TRBD1 (6 bases). V was cut by 6 bases and J by 4 bases, with 18 bases left in between. CDR3 size: 15 residues. CDR3 DNA sequence: TGTGCCAGCAGGCCCCTCGGGGGGCAGGGCTATGGCTACACCTTC. This sequence encodes CASRPLGGQGYGYTF.